Given below is one T cell receptor (beta chain) in context. At one boundary the junction diverges from the germline segment, which might be a read error. The CDR3 has 16 amino acids. Germline V gene lookup returns CDR1 ENHRY and CDR2 SYGVKD. This entry belongs to a study of graft-versus-host responses after intestinal transplantation. Study-level findings and limits: High graft-versus-host to host-versus-graft clonal ratios were seen in allografts of patients with graft-donor T cell macrochimerism.

Clones were read by immunoSEQ multiplex PCR, and TCRdb kept only the in-frame ones, dropping some. Of about 7,000 clones listed, around 30% are singletons. Labeling with CFSE marked approximately 200,000 responder cells, which were plated with approximately 200,000 irradiated, violet-dye-labeled stimulator cells. The origin of this receptor is a human patient who was an organ donor for intestinal transplantation. The chain joins TRBV10-3 to TRBJ2-5; 7 positions agree with TRBD2. This sample comprised alloreactive CD8+ T cells from a mixed lymphocyte reaction culture, obtained before transplantation. The subset is: CFSE-low proliferating T cells sorted from roughly six-day pre-transplant mixed lymphocyte reaction (GvH or HvG direction). The CDR3 bases are TGTGCCAGCAGTCCGCGGGACTATTCTTTTACCGAGACCCAGTACTTC. This translates into CASSPRDYSFTETQYF.